This T cell receptor beta chain was captured by sequencing in a study of T cell responses to AZD1222 COVID-19 vaccine. Regarding this clone: Its specificity is not known.

Study observations and caveats: The breadth and depth of Spike-specific TCRs increased once two AZD1222 doses had been given. Reports indicate that nearly half of spike-specific TCRs are directed at unmutated variant regions. Samples come after the peak T cell response, not at day 14.

Trimming stripped 2 bases from V and 2 bases from J, with 15 bases between. This CDR3 is built from 16 residues. The germline V gene has CDR1 SGHAT and CDR2 FQDESV (reference sequence). Data came from immunoSEQ multiplex PCR; TCRdb stores just in-frame clones and leaves some out. The profile shows fewer than 110,000 clones, approximately 90% of them singletons. This material consisted of peripheral blood, taken on day 0 of AZD1222 vaccination. The TCR originated in an adult in good health. The V call is TRBV11-1, the J call TRBJ2-5; D might be TRBD1 (6 bases). The CDR3 loop reads CASSLNRQARQETQYF. The CDR3 DNA reads TGTGCCAGCAGCTTAAATCGACAGGCCCGACAAGAGACCCAGTACTTC.